This TCR beta chain came from a study of blood T cell repertoires in COVID-19. At the level of the study: Samples came from the United States, Italy and Spain, spanning acute and convalescent COVID-19. PBMCs, B-cell-depleted T cells, or T cells provided the cDNA or gDNA that made up the material.

Authors' analysis steps: Amplifying reference gene primers gave estimates of nucleated cell counts. Assay: immunoSEQ multiplex PCR; the TCRdb copy retains only in-frame clones and omits some. Clone size and V and J calls were adopted from that table, with D and trimming inferred from the DNA. The sample contains some 110,000 clones, roughly 79% of which appear only once. The germline V and J ends were trimmed by 0 bases and 8 bases, with 10 bases remaining between them. CDR1 and CDR2 (germline): WNHNN, SYGVQD (reference sequence). This CDR3 contains 13 residues. The receptor was isolated from a woman aged 70 to 79 with acute or convalescent COVID-19. Sequenced input: peripheral blood. The chain is built from TRBV10-1 and TRBJ1-1; D perhaps matches TRBD1 (6 bases). The CDR3 DNA sequence: TGCGCCAGCAGTGAGTCACCAGACAGGGAAGCTTTCTTT. Protein: CASSESPDREAFF.